The 16 T cell receptor beta chains below all came from one sample that was sequenced in a study of blood T cell repertoires in COVID-19 (TCRdb year 2020). Libraries came from the immunoSEQ multiplex PCR assay. In TCRdb, the immuneACCESS table is reduced to in-frame sequences with V and J assigned. These tables do not hold every clone; where another copy was compared, an unresolved V gene accounts for under half, and the others remain unexplained. This sample lists over 300,000 clones; around 89% were detected once. 6.5% of the sample goes to the ten largest clones. Source material: peripheral blood. The origin of the receptors is a man between 18 and 29 years old with active or convalescent COVID-19.

The chain carries TRBV30 and TRBJ2-2; D is possibly TRBD1 (5 bases). CDR3 length: 15 residues. Deletions cut 3 bases from V and 4 bases from J, with 15 bases between. From germline, CDR1 is GTSNPN and CDR2 SVGIG (reference sequence). As DNA, the CDR3 is TGTGCCTGGAGGGGTGACAGTATCGGCACCGGGGAGCTGTTTTTT. Amino acids: CAWRGDSIGTGELFF.

J is TRBJ2-7 and V is TRBV29-1; 9 bases are a match to TRBD2. CDR3 length equals 14 residues. From germline, CDR1 is SQVTM and CDR2 ANQGSEA. With 6 bases clipped from V and 2 bases from J, the junction kept 8 bases outside the gene matches. The CDR3 loop is CSVTAGGRTYEQYF. The CDR3 DNA sequence: TGCAGCGTAACCGCGGGGGGGCGAACCTACGAGCAGTACTTC.

CDR3 in amino acids: CASSLTFGTSGRGTDTQYF. CDR3 nucleotides: TGTGCCAGCAGCTTAACGTTCGGGACTAGCGGGAGGGGCACAGATACGCAGTATTTT. The chain recombines TRBV7-3 with TRBJ2-3; TRBD2 agrees at 16 bases. J gave up 1 base and V 0 bases, and 4 bases lay outside the gene matches. There are 19 residues in the CDR3. The germline gives CDR1 SGHTA, CDR2 FQGTGA.

V and J are TRBV28 and TRBJ2-1, with 14 positions matching TRBD2. The CDR3 is made up of 15 amino acids. Germline V gene lookup returns CDR1 MDHEN and CDR2 SYDVKM. With V trimmed by 5 bases and J by 9 bases, 6 bases remained unmatched. In DNA form, the CDR3 reads TGTGCCAGCAGTCCGACTAGCGGGGGGGCCCGTGAGCAGTTCTTC. Translation: CASSPTSGGAREQFF.

J is TRBJ2-2 and V is TRBV11-3; 7 bases match TRBD1. The V gene's germline CDR1 is SGHNT and CDR2 YENEEA. The CDR3 has 14 residues. Germline trimming cut 0 bases from V and 7 bases from J; bases unmatched to any gene: 2. The CDR3 spells CASSLEGGGGELFF. In nucleotides, the CDR3 is TGTGCCAGCAGCTTAGAAGGGGGCGGCGGGGAGCTGTTTTTT.

J is TRBJ2-3 and V is TRBV21-1; the table's D gene call, TRBD2, was not cross checked with the DNA. TRBV21-1 is a documented pseudogene. The CDR3 totals 14 residues. The CDR3 protein is CASVRDFSTDTQYF. CDR3 coding DNA: TGTGCCAGCGTCCGGGACTTTAGCACAGATACGCAGTATTTT.

J is TRBJ1-6 and V is TRBV7-9; D unclear. There are 15 residues in the CDR3. V dropped 2 bases and J dropped 7 bases, with 12 bases sitting between them. CDR1 SEHNR and CDR2 FQNEAQ come from the germline V gene (reference sequence). The CDR3 spells CASSLLGQANSPLHF. The CDR3 DNA follows: TGTGCCAGCAGCTTATTGGGCCAGGCGAATTCACCCCTCCACTTT.

The chain couples TRBV9 to TRBJ2-1; perhaps TRBD2 as D (5 bases). The germline V gene encodes CDR1 SGDLS and CDR2 YYNGEE. V was clipped by 0 bases and J by 5 bases, with 9 bases between them. The CDR3 is 14 residues long. The CDR3 spells CASSVGGQNNEQFF. As DNA, the CDR3 is TGTGCCAGCAGCGTAGGAGGGCAGAACAATGAGCAGTTCTTC.

This chain joins TRBV5-1 and TRBJ1-1; TRBD1 matches at 10 bases. V dropped 4 bases and J dropped 4; count of bases not matched to a gene: 10. Germline V gives CDR1 SGHRS, CDR2 YFSETQ. This CDR3 is 16 amino acids long. CDR3: CASSTRTGGLGTEAFF. The CDR3 DNA reads as TGCGCCAGCAGCACGAGGACAGGGGGACTCGGCACTGAAGCTTTCTTT.

CDR3 region: CASSIDPRTSGYSYNEQFF. The CDR3 DNA follows: TGTGCCAGTAGTATAGATCCAAGGACTAGCGGGTACTCCTACAATGAGCAGTTCTTC. The V call is TRBV19, the J call TRBJ2-1, with 11 nucleotides matching TRBD2. Losses at the gene ends were 0 bases for V and 0 bases for J; bases not matched to a gene: 7. The CDR3 totals 19 residues. Germline CDR1 LNHDA, CDR2 SQIVND (reference sequence).

This chain uses TRBV27 with TRBJ2-2; 11 bases fit TRBD2. This CDR3 spans 17 amino acids. The germline V gene encodes CDR1 MNHEY and CDR2 SMNVEV (reference sequence). Trimming removed 5 bases from V and 2 bases from J; junction bases left unmatched: 7. Here the CDR3 DNA reads TGTGCCAGCAGTCAACGACTAGCGGGAATTAACACCGGGGAGCTGTTTTTT. Translated, it gives CASSQRLAGINTGELFF.

V usage is TRBV7-3 and J usage is TRBJ2-1; 11 bases line up with TRBD2. The V segment lost 5 bases and the J segment 8 bases; nucleotides outside the gene matches: 11. Germline V lookup: CDR1 SGHTA, CDR2 FQGTGA. CDR3 length: 16 residues. The CDR3 DNA reads as TGTGCCAGCAGCCAAGTGCCGGGACTAGCGGTCGATGAGCAGTTCTTC. This codes for CASSQVPGLAVDEQFF.

V is TRBV6-2 or TRBV6-3 and J is TRBJ1-1, with D tentatively TRBD1 (5 bases). Per the germline V gene, CDR1 is MNHEY and CDR2 is SVGEGT. This CDR3 comprises 14 residues. With 4 bases removed from V and 1 base from J, the gap between germline ends came to 10 bases. The CDR3 here is CASSLGVPNTEAFF. In DNA, the CDR3 is TGTGCCAGCAGTTTAGGGGTTCCGAACACTGAAGCTTTCTTT.

V and J are TRBV4-3 and TRBJ1-1; 7 bases agree with TRBD1. Germline V gene lookup returns CDR1 LGHNA and CDR2 YSLEER. CDR3 length equals 15 residues. V lost 1 base, J lost 4 bases, and 6 bases stayed unmatched. This chain's CDR3 is CASSQGRGSSTEAFF. CDR3 nucleotide sequence: TGCGCCAGCAGCCAAGGCAGGGGGAGCAGCACTGAAGCTTTCTTT.

The V call is TRBV29-1, the J call TRBJ2-1; D is uncertain. The CDR3 spans 16 residues. Germline assignment: CDR1 SQVTM and CDR2 ANQGSEA. V lost 6 bases, J lost 6 bases, and 24 bases lay in between. This chain's CDR3 is CSVKAATRAPINEQFF. Written as DNA, the CDR3 is TGCAGCGTCAAAGCCGCTACGCGCGCCCCCATCAATGAGCAGTTCTTC.

V is TRBV24-1 and J is TRBJ2-7, with 11 bases fitting TRBD2. J gave up 2 bases and V 1 base, and 9 bases lay outside the gene matches. The germline V gene has CDR1 KGHDR and CDR2 SFDVKD. CDR3 length: 18 amino acids. CDR3 protein: CATSDLGARLAGTYEQYF. The CDR3, as DNA: TGTGCCACCAGTGATTTAGGGGCAAGACTAGCGGGGACCTACGAGCAGTACTTC.